These T cell receptor beta chains were read from a single sample in a study of T cell responses to AZD1222 COVID-19 vaccine. Sequenced by immunoSEQ multiplex PCR; TCRdb stores in-frame clones only, minus some. The sample lists 96,000 or so clones; about 88% were seen once. The sequences come from peripheral blood, collected on day 0 of AZD1222 vaccination. All receptors derive from an adult in good health. Both conserved end residues are trimmed from each CDR3. Each record gives: V gene, D gene, J gene, CDR3 protein. A D gene is named only where the DNA matches it firmly.

TRBV7-2	TRBD2	TRBJ2-1	ASIRGSGAYNEQF
TRBV7-2	NA	TRBJ1-2	ASSLGRGRPNYGYT
TRBV7-6	NA	TRBJ2-3	ASSLGTGDTQY
TRBV30	NA	TRBJ2-3	AWSPPRGFPGTDTQY
TRBV30	TRBD1	TRBJ1-4	AWRRQGTTNEKLF
TRBV21-1	NA	TRBJ2-5	ASSPGGGEETQY
TRBV2	NA	TRBJ1-6	ASRADLAGNSPLH
TRBV6-5	NA	TRBJ2-3	ASRGVRDTQY
TRBV5-1	NA	TRBJ1-1	ASSLDNIDTEAF
TRBV5-1	TRBD1	TRBJ1-2	ASSLRQGAGYGYT
TRBV7-9	NA	TRBJ1-3	ASSFSGNTIY
TRBV7-8	TRBD1	TRBJ2-2	ASSWTGGVNTGELF
TRBV7-9	NA	TRBJ2-7	ASSFPGNTYEQY
TRBV5-1	TRBD2	TRBJ2-2	ASSFGGGTGELF
TRBV6-6	NA	TRBJ2-1	ASSYGPYNEQF
TRBV7-9	NA	TRBJ2-2	ASSYPMGFTGELF
TRBV9	TRBD2	TRBJ2-1	ASSVAGTSYNEQF
TRBV27	NA	TRBJ2-5	ASSLSGERETQY
TRBV2	NA	TRBJ2-7	ASQRLVYEQY
TRBV6-4	NA	TRBJ1-6	ASSVYQDTSSYNSPLH
TRBV23-1	TRBD1	TRBJ2-3	ASSHPPGQGLSTDTQY
TRBV2	NA	TRBJ1-3	ASMKGDSGNTIY
TRBV27	NA	TRBJ1-5	ASSLSKQGSAQPQH
TRBV7-6	NA	TRBJ2-7	ASSLSEGSEQY
TRBV13	NA	TRBJ1-1	ASSDSFGGARTEAF
TRBV5-1	NA	TRBJ1-5	ASSYDGGNQPQH
TRBV7-3	NA	TRBJ1-1	ASSSQGPGTEAF
TRBV6-5	NA	TRBJ2-7	ATESSYEQY
TRBV3-1/TRBV3-2	NA	TRBJ1-3	ASSQEIEARNTIY
TRBV11-3	NA	TRBJ2-3	ASSKDGGTDTQY